The rows below give T cell receptor beta chains drawn from one sample of a study of blood T cell repertoires in COVID-19. Libraries were prepared by immunoSEQ multiplex PCR; TCRdb keeps only in-frame clonotypes and omits some of them. Of under 110,000 clones detected, about 89% appear once; the ten largest clones hold roughly 17%. What was sequenced was peripheral blood. The receptors come from a man aged 45-65 years with acute or convalescent COVID-19. Each CDR3 is given with its conserved first and last residue. A D gene is named only where the DNA matches it firmly. Clone size is not always given. Where it is, it says once, few, many or a class for expanded clones.

J gene: TRBJ1-1; V gene: TRBV10-1; D gene: -; clone size: -; CDR3 DNA: TGCGCCAGCAGTGATCAGCCCGCCCTGAGGGCTTTCTTT; CDR3 protein: CASSDQPALRAFF
J gene: TRBJ2-1; V gene: TRBV5-6; D gene: TRBD1; clone size: -; CDR3 DNA: TGTGCCAGCAGCGCGAGGACAGGGGCGATCAATGAGCAGTTCTTC; CDR3 protein: CASSARTGAINEQFF
J gene: TRBJ1-1; V gene: TRBV5-1; D gene: -; clone size: -; CDR3 DNA: TGCGCCAGCAGCTTGGAGGAGTTCACTGAAGCTTTCTTT; CDR3 protein: CASSLEEFTEAFF
J gene: TRBJ1-5; V gene: TRBV18; D gene: TRBD1; clone size: -; CDR3 DNA: TGTGCCAGCTCAAGACAGGGGAATCAGCCCCAGCATTTT; CDR3 protein: CASSRQGNQPQHF
J gene: TRBJ2-1; V gene: TRBV29-1; D gene: -; clone size: -; CDR3 DNA: TGCAGCGTTGAAGATCTCACAGACTCCTACAATGAGCAGTTCTTC; CDR3 protein: CSVEDLTDSYNEQFF
J gene: TRBJ1-4; V gene: TRBV15; D gene: TRBD1; clone size: -; CDR3 DNA: TGTGCCACCAGCAGAGACCCTATAAGGACAGGGGGTTCTGCAACTAATGAAAAACTGTTTTTT; CDR3 protein: CATSRDPIRTGGSATNEKLFF
J gene: TRBJ2-1; V gene: TRBV4-1; D gene: TRBD2; clone size: once; CDR3 DNA: TGCGCCAGCAGCTTATTAGCGGGGGGGGCGAATGAGCAGTTCTTC; CDR3 protein: CASSLLAGGANEQFF
J gene: TRBJ1-6; V gene: TRBV28; D gene: -; clone size: -; CDR3 DNA: TGTGCCACTCTCCCCGGGACAAGCTCACCCCTCCACTTT; CDR3 protein: CATLPGTSSPLHF
J gene: TRBJ2-1; V gene: TRBV11-3; D gene: -; clone size: -; CDR3 DNA: TGTGCCAGCAGCTCCTATATAAGCTCCTACAATGAGCAGTTCTTC; CDR3 protein: CASSSYISSYNEQFF
J gene: TRBJ2-1; V gene: TRBV3-1/TRBV3-2; D gene: TRBD1; clone size: -; CDR3 DNA: TGTGCCAGCAGTCGAAGACAGGGGGCGAATGAGCAGTTCTTC; CDR3 protein: CASSRRQGANEQFF
J gene: TRBJ1-1; V gene: TRBV27; D gene: TRBD1; clone size: -; CDR3 DNA: TGTGCCAGCAGTGAGAGGGGACAGGGAGGCACTGAAGCTTTCTTT; CDR3 protein: CASSERGQGGTEAFF
J gene: TRBJ2-3; V gene: TRBV27; D gene: TRBD2; clone size: -; CDR3 DNA: TGTGCCAGCAGTGGACTAGCGGGGGGGAGCACAGATACGCAGTATTTT; CDR3 protein: CASSGLAGGSTDTQYF
J gene: TRBJ2-7; V gene: TRBV7-9; D gene: -; clone size: -; CDR3 DNA: TGTGCCAGCAGCTTGGGCCCGGGACACCATCTCTCCTACGAGCAGTACTTC; CDR3 protein: CASSLGPGHHLSYEQYF
J gene: TRBJ1-5; V gene: TRBV5-8; D gene: -; clone size: -; CDR3 DNA: TGTGCCAGCAGCTTCCTCCAGGGGCCCCAGCATTTT; CDR3 protein: CASSFLQGPQHF
J gene: TRBJ1-1; V gene: TRBV19; D gene: -; clone size: -; CDR3 DNA: TGTGCCAGTAGTACCCCAGGACAGTTATCTGAAGCTTTCTTT; CDR3 protein: CASSTPGQLSEAFF
J gene: TRBJ1-1; V gene: TRBV3-1/TRBV3-2; D gene: -; clone size: -; CDR3 DNA: TGTGCCAGCAGCCGCTCCCCCCAGGCGAACACTGAAGCTTTCTTT; CDR3 protein: CASSRSPQANTEAFF
J gene: TRBJ2-7; V gene: TRBV4-1; D gene: TRBD1; clone size: -; CDR3 DNA: TGCGCCAGCAGCCAAGGTCCGGGACAGGGCTACGAGCAGTACTTC; CDR3 protein: CASSQGPGQGYEQYF
J gene: TRBJ1-1; V gene: TRBV4-1; D gene: TRBD1; clone size: -; CDR3 DNA: TGCGCCAGCAGCCCAATAGACAGGGCTCGGAACACTGAAGCTTTCTTT; CDR3 protein: CASSPIDRARNTEAFF
J gene: TRBJ2-1; V gene: TRBV11-2; D gene: -; clone size: -; CDR3 DNA: TGTGCCAGCAGCCCCCCGCGCTCCTACAATGAGCAGTTCTTC; CDR3 protein: CASSPPRSYNEQFF
J gene: TRBJ2-6; V gene: TRBV6-5; D gene: -; clone size: few; CDR3 DNA: TGTGCCAGCAAACTAGGAAGCTCTGGGGCCAACGTCCTGACTTTC; CDR3 protein: CASKLGSSGANVLTF
J gene: TRBJ2-5; V gene: TRBV10-3; D gene: -; clone size: -; CDR3 DNA: TGTGCCATCAGGACGACATTCGCCCAAGAGACCCAGTACTTC; CDR3 protein: CAIRTTFAQETQYF
J gene: TRBJ1-1; V gene: TRBV5-1; D gene: TRBD1; clone size: -; CDR3 DNA: TGCGCCAGCAGCTTGGCCGGGACAGAAAACACTGAAGCTTTCTTT; CDR3 protein: CASSLAGTENTEAFF
J gene: TRBJ1-6; V gene: TRBV3-1/TRBV3-2; D gene: -; clone size: -; CDR3 DNA: TGTGCCAGCAGCCACACAGGGCGGACTGGTTCACCCCTCCACTTT; CDR3 protein: CASSHTGRTGSPLHF
J gene: TRBJ2-7; V gene: TRBV3-1/TRBV3-2; D gene: -; clone size: -; CDR3 DNA: TGTGCCAGCAGCCAAGCTGGACAGTGGTACGAGCAGTACTTC; CDR3 protein: CASSQAGQWYEQYF
J gene: TRBJ2-3; V gene: TRBV2; D gene: TRBD1; clone size: -; CDR3 DNA: TGTGCCAGCAGTGAAGGAGGGGCAGGGGGCGCAGATACGCAGTATTTT; CDR3 protein: CASSEGGAGGADTQYF
J gene: TRBJ1-4; V gene: TRBV19; D gene: -; clone size: -; CDR3 DNA: TGTGCCAGTAGCCCCCTGGCTGAAAAACTGTTTTTT; CDR3 protein: CASSPLAEKLFF
J gene: TRBJ1-4; V gene: TRBV19; D gene: TRBD1; clone size: -; CDR3 DNA: TGTGCCAGTAGTGCCAGACAGGGGACTAATGAAAAACTGTTTTTT; CDR3 protein: CASSARQGTNEKLFF
J gene: TRBJ2-5; V gene: TRBV4-1; D gene: -; clone size: -; CDR3 DNA: TGCGCCAGCAGCCAAGGACTGACAGGTTACCAAGAGACCCAGTACTTC; CDR3 protein: CASSQGLTGYQETQYF
J gene: TRBJ2-7; V gene: TRBV19; D gene: TRBD1; clone size: -; CDR3 DNA: TGTGCCAGTAGTAGGGACAGGGGAAGAAACGAGCAGTACTTC; CDR3 protein: CASSRDRGRNEQYF
J gene: TRBJ1-1; V gene: TRBV19; D gene: TRBD1; clone size: once; CDR3 DNA: TGTGCCAGTAGAGTACAGGGGGCGAACACTGAAGCTTTCTTT; CDR3 protein: CASRVQGANTEAFF
J gene: TRBJ1-5; V gene: TRBV27; D gene: TRBD1; clone size: few; CDR3 DNA: TGTGCCAGCAGTCCCATTACCGGACCTCGACAGGGTAAAGAGACCCAGCATTTT; CDR3 protein: CASSPITGPRQGKETQHF
J gene: TRBJ1-6; V gene: TRBV11-2; D gene: -; clone size: -; CDR3 DNA: TGTGCCAGCAGCTTAGGGTCCAGGGGATATTCACCCCTCCACTTT; CDR3 protein: CASSLGSRGYSPLHF
J gene: TRBJ2-1; V gene: TRBV11-3; D gene: TRBD2; clone size: -; CDR3 DNA: TGTGCCAGCAGCGCGGGACTAGCCCTCAATGAGCAGTTCTTC; CDR3 protein: CASSAGLALNEQFF
J gene: TRBJ2-7; V gene: TRBV5-1; D gene: TRBD1; clone size: -; CDR3 DNA: TGCGCCAGCAGCTTCGACAGGGGGCCCTACGAGCAGTACTTC; CDR3 protein: CASSFDRGPYEQYF
J gene: TRBJ1-5; V gene: TRBV19; D gene: -; clone size: -; CDR3 DNA: TGTGCCAGTACGCGACAGGTGGTTCAGCCCCAGCATTTT; CDR3 protein: CASTRQVVQPQHF
J gene: TRBJ1-1; V gene: TRBV4-3; D gene: TRBD1; clone size: few; CDR3 DNA: TGCGCCAGCAGCCAAGTCACAGGGGGCAACACTGAAGCTTTCTTT; CDR3 protein: CASSQVTGGNTEAFF
J gene: TRBJ2-5; V gene: TRBV6-2/TRBV6-3; D gene: -; clone size: once; CDR3 DNA: TGTGCCAGCAGTTACTCAACATGGTTACAAGAGACCCAGTACTTC; CDR3 protein: CASSYSTWLQETQYF
J gene: TRBJ1-3; V gene: TRBV7-2; D gene: -; clone size: once; CDR3 DNA: TGTGCCAGCAGCCTATCATCAGGGGACGGAAACACCATATATTTT; CDR3 protein: CASSLSSGDGNTIYF
J gene: TRBJ1-3; V gene: TRBV2; D gene: TRBD1; clone size: -; CDR3 DNA: TGTGCCAGCAGGCGACAGGGACCGAATGGTTTCAAAGCTGGAAACACCATATATTTT; CDR3 protein: CASRRQGPNGFKAGNTIYF
J gene: TRBJ1-5; V gene: TRBV29-1; D gene: TRBD1; clone size: -; CDR3 DNA: TGCAGCGCCTCGACAGGGTCCAATCAGCCCCAGCATTTT; CDR3 protein: CSASTGSNQPQHF
J gene: TRBJ1-4; V gene: TRBV6-5; D gene: TRBD1; clone size: -; CDR3 DNA: TGTGCCAGCAGAGAGACAGGGGTCAGTGAAAAACTGTTTTTT; CDR3 protein: CASRETGVSEKLFF
J gene: TRBJ1-2; V gene: TRBV29-1; D gene: -; clone size: -; CDR3 DNA: TGCAGCGATGCAGTGGCTGCCAGAAACTATGGCTACACCTTC; CDR3 protein: CSDAVAARNYGYTF
J gene: TRBJ1-2; V gene: TRBV19; D gene: -; clone size: -; CDR3 DNA: TGTGCCAGTACCTATCTTCGGGACACTCATAACTATGGCTACACCTTC; CDR3 protein: CASTYLRDTHNYGYTF
J gene: TRBJ1-1; V gene: TRBV2; D gene: -; clone size: -; CDR3 DNA: TGTGCCAGCAGTGAAAATCGCCAGTACACTGAAGCTTTCTTT; CDR3 protein: CASSENRQYTEAFF
J gene: TRBJ2-7; V gene: TRBV5-1; D gene: -; clone size: -; CDR3 DNA: TGCGCCAGCAGCCCGGTCGGAGGTTTCGAGCAGTACTTC; CDR3 protein: CASSPVGGFEQYF
J gene: TRBJ2-1; V gene: TRBV3-1/TRBV3-2; D gene: -; clone size: -; CDR3 DNA: TGTGCCAGCAGCCAAGGACATAACTCCTACAATGAGCAGTTCTTC; CDR3 protein: CASSQGHNSYNEQFF
J gene: TRBJ2-4; V gene: TRBV7-9; D gene: TRBD1; clone size: -; CDR3 DNA: TGTGCCAGCAGTATTGGACAGGGGGGGAACATTCAGTACTTC; CDR3 protein: CASSIGQGGNIQYF
J gene: TRBJ1-5; V gene: TRBV24-1; D gene: -; clone size: -; CDR3 DNA: TGTGCCACCAGTGACCCAGGGAAAAATCAGCCCCAGCATTTT; CDR3 protein: CATSDPGKNQPQHF
J gene: TRBJ2-5; V gene: TRBV5-1; D gene: -; clone size: -; CDR3 DNA: TGCGCCAGCACCACCCAGGGGGGACAACTAGGTTCAGAGACCCAGTACTTC; CDR3 protein: CASTTQGGQLGSETQYF
J gene: TRBJ2-7; V gene: TRBV27; D gene: TRBD1; clone size: once; CDR3 DNA: TGTGCCAGCAGTTTCGGGACAGGGATGTACGAGCAGTACTTC; CDR3 protein: CASSFGTGMYEQYF
J gene: TRBJ1-5; V gene: TRBV29-1; D gene: -; clone size: -; CDR3 DNA: TGCAGCGTTCGGGGAGGGCCGCAACAGCCCCAGCATTTT; CDR3 protein: CSVRGGPQQPQHF
J gene: TRBJ1-6; V gene: TRBV7-2; D gene: -; clone size: -; CDR3 DNA: TGTGCCAGCAGCACTGGGCGTCAGGCAGTTTCACCCCTCCACTTT; CDR3 protein: CASSTGRQAVSPLHF
J gene: TRBJ1-2; V gene: TRBV4-1; D gene: TRBD1; clone size: -; CDR3 DNA: TGCGCCAGCAGCCAAGATCACAGGGCACCAGACAGGGTGGACTACACCTTC; CDR3 protein: CASSQDHRAPDRVDYTF
J gene: TRBJ1-2; V gene: TRBV19; D gene: TRBD1; clone size: -; CDR3 DNA: TGTGCCAGTAGGACCGGGACAGGGAATGGCTACACCTTC; CDR3 protein: CASRTGTGNGYTF
J gene: TRBJ2-1; V gene: TRBV12-5; D gene: TRBD2; clone size: -; CDR3 DNA: TGTGCTAGCGGCGGGGGGGCCTACAATGAGCAGTTCTTC; CDR3 protein: CASGGGAYNEQFF
J gene: TRBJ1-1; V gene: TRBV18; D gene: -; clone size: -; CDR3 DNA: TGTGCCAGCTCACCTAATCGTGGGCCTGAAGCTTTCTTT; CDR3 protein: CASSPNRGPEAFF
J gene: TRBJ2-1; V gene: TRBV7-9; D gene: -; clone size: -; CDR3 DNA: TGTGCCAGCAGTCAAAGGGGATACAATGAGCAGTTCTTC; CDR3 protein: CASSQRGYNEQFF